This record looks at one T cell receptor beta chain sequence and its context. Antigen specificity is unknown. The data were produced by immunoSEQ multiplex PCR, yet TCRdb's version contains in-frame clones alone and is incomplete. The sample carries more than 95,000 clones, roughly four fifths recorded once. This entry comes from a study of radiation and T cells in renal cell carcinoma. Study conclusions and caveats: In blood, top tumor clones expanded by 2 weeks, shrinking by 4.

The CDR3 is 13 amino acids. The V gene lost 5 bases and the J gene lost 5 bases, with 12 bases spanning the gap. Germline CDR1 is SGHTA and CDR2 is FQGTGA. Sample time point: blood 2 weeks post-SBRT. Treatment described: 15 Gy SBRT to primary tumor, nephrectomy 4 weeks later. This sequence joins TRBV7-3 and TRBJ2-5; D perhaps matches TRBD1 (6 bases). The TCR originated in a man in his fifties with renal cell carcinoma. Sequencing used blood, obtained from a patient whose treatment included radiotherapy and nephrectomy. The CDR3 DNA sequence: TGTGCCAGCAGCCAGGGGTCTGGGGAGACCCAGTACTTC. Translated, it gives CASSQGSGETQYF.